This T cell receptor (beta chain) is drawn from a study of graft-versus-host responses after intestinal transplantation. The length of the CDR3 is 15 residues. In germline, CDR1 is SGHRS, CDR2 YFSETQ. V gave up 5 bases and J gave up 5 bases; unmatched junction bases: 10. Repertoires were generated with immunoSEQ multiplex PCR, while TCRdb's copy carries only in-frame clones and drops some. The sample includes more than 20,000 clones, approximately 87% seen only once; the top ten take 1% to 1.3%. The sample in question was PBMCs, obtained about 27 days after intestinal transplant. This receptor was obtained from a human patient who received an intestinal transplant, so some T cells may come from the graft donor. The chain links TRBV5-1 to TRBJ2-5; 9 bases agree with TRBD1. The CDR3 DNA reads TGCGCCAGCAGATCGGGACAGGGCCGGTCGGAGACCCAGTACTTC. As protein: CASRSGQGRSETQYF.